This TCR beta chain was observed in a study of blood T cell repertoires in COVID-19. Study details: Some COVID-19 samples were acute and others convalescent; all came from the United States, Italy and Spain.

V shed 1 base and J shed 7 bases, with 8 bases lying between them. Germline V gene data show CDR1 as LGHDT and CDR2 as YNNKEL (reference sequence). CDR3 length equals 14 residues. Authors' processing steps: Nucleated cell number was recorded as an estimate derived from reference gene primer amplification. The assay was immunoSEQ multiplex PCR, and TCRdb's table has in-frame clones only and misses some. For V, J and clone size, that table is used; D and trimming come from the DNA. This table has some 120,000 clones, approximately 80% appearing once. This TCR was recovered from a woman aged 60-75 years with acute or convalescent COVID-19. This sequence joins TRBV3-1 (or the pseudogene TRBV3-2) and TRBJ1-6; D might be TRBD1 (5 bases). Input material: peripheral blood. CDR3 region: CASSQGQLNSPLHF. The CDR3 bases are TGTGCCAGCAGCCAAGGACAGCTCAATTCACCCCTCCACTTT.